Listed below are T cell receptor beta chains from one sample, sequenced in a study of cytomegalovirus exposure and HLA in healthy donors. The data were produced by immunoSEQ multiplex PCR, yet TCRdb's version contains in-frame clones alone and is incomplete. This table has more than 95,000 clones, roughly 70% appearing once. Sequencing was performed on PBMCs. The receptors come from a woman in her 50s in good health and CMV-seronegative. Each CDR3 is given with its conserved first and last residue. The order of the fields is V gene, D gene, J gene, clone size, CDR3 DNA, CDR3 protein. D genes are given only for firm matches. A clone size is listed for some rows: how often the clone was seen (once, few, many), or a class if it is expanded.

>TRBV2|TRBD1|TRBJ2-5|.
TGTGCCAGCAGTCTCGGACAGGGCCAAGAGACCCAGTACTTC
CASSLGQGQETQYF
>TRBV5-1|.|TRBJ2-1|few
TGCGCCAGCAGCCCTGTATTCGGGAGTGGAAATGAGCAGTTCTTC
CASSPVFGSGNEQFF
>TRBV5-6|.|TRBJ2-3|.
TGTGCCAGCAGCTTGCCAGATACAGATACGCAGTATTTT
CASSLPDTDTQYF
>TRBV7-9|TRBD2|TRBJ2-3|.
TGTGCCAGCAGCTTAAGGACTAGCGTGATAGATACGCAGTATTTT
CASSLRTSVIDTQYF
>TRBV18|TRBD1|TRBJ2-1|once
TGTGCCAGCTCAGAGGGGGCTCAGGACAATGAGCAGTTCTTC
CASSEGAQDNEQFF
>TRBV12-5|.|TRBJ1-1|.
TGTGCTAGTGGTTTTGGGGGGGGGTTGTCTGAAGCTTTCTTT
CASGFGGGLSEAFF
>TRBV5-1|TRBD1|TRBJ1-6|.
TGCGCCAGCAGCTCGGCCTCGACAGGGGCGAATTCACCCCTCCACTTT
CASSSASTGANSPLHF
>TRBV20-1|.|TRBJ1-1|few
TGCAGCTCCTTAGGGGGTGTTGAAGCTTTCTTT
CSSLGGVEAFF
>TRBV5-5|TRBD2|TRBJ2-7|.
TGTGCCAGCAGCCCGACTAGCTCAGACTACGAGCAGTACTTC
CASSPTSSDYEQYF
>TRBV19|TRBD1|TRBJ2-3|.
TGTGCCAGTAGTATCGGGACGGGGACAGTGCTAGATACGCAGTATTTT
CASSIGTGTVLDTQYF
>TRBV30|.|TRBJ2-1|.
TGTGCCTGGACGGACACTTACAATGAGCAGTTCTTC
CAWTDTYNEQFF
>TRBV19|.|TRBJ1-2|few
TGTGCCAGTAGTTCTAATAACAGGGTGAACACCTTC
CASSSNNRVNTF
>TRBV28|TRBD1|TRBJ2-7|few
TGTGCCAGTAGACTCGGGACAGGCCTTTACGAGCAGTACTTC
CASRLGTGLYEQYF
>TRBV14|.|TRBJ2-1|.
TGTGCCAGCAGCCAAGGGCCGGGACTCAGATCTGGGCAGTTCTTC
CASSQGPGLRSGQFF
>TRBV5-1|.|TRBJ1-4|.
TGCGCCAGCAGCCTGACGGGACTAAATGAAAAACTGTTTTTT
CASSLTGLNEKLFF
>TRBV11-2|.|TRBJ2-3|.
TGTGCCAGCAGCTTAGTGACTGGAACAGATACGCAGTATTTT
CASSLVTGTDTQYF
>TRBV4-3|TRBD1|TRBJ1-5|few
TGCGCCAGCAGCCCATTAACAGGGGAGGATCAGCCCCAGCATTTT
CASSPLTGEDQPQHF
>TRBV10-2|TRBD2|TRBJ2-3|once
TGCGCCAGCACCAGATTCAAGACTAGCGGGGGGGCAGATACGCAGTATTTT
CASTRFKTSGGADTQYF
>TRBV27|.|TRBJ1-1|few
TGTGCCAGCAGCAGGGGCTATGGCACTGAAGCTTTCTTT
CASSRGYGTEAFF
>TRBV6-6|.|TRBJ2-2|.
TGTGCCAGCAGTTACTCAGACAAGTACACCGGGGAGCTGTTTTTT
CASSYSDKYTGELFF
>TRBV11-3|.|TRBJ2-2|.
TGTGCCAGCGGGCAGGGCGGGACCACCGGGGAGCTGTTTTTT
CASGQGGTTGELFF
>TRBV2|.|TRBJ2-7|.
TGTGCCAGCAGGACAGGGGGGGCAGCGGGAGTTGCCTACGAGCAGTACTTC
CASRTGGAAGVAYEQYF
>TRBV4-3|TRBD2|TRBJ2-1|once
TGCGCCAGCAGCCAATCCGGGACTAGCGGGAGGGGTGAGCAGTTCTTC
CASSQSGTSGRGEQFF
>TRBV29-1|.|TRBJ2-5|few
TGCAGCGTTGAATCTGTAGGGGCTGGGGTTAGGTCGAAGACCCAGTACTTC
CSVESVGAGVRSKTQYF
>TRBV19|.|TRBJ1-6|.
TGTGCCAGTAAATCTATGGGCAGGGGTGACAATTCACCCCTCCACTTT
CASKSMGRGDNSPLHF
>TRBV2|TRBD2|TRBJ2-1|.
TGTGCCAGCCGAACCGGGACTAGACACAATGAGCAGTTCTTC
CASRTGTRHNEQFF
>TRBV11-2|.|TRBJ2-7|.
TGTGCCAGCAGCTTAGAGGGAGGCGAGCAGTACTTC
CASSLEGGEQYF
>TRBV4-2|TRBD1|TRBJ1-5|.
TGTGCCAGCAGCCAATGGACAGGCCCGAATCAGCCCCAGCATTTT
CASSQWTGPNQPQHF
>TRBV5-5|TRBD1|TRBJ1-3|.
TGTGCCAGCAGCTTGGCCTGGGGACAGACTGGAAACACCATATATTTT
CASSLAWGQTGNTIYF
>TRBV28|TRBD1|TRBJ1-3|.
TGTGCCAGCTGGGACAGTTCCTCTGGAAACACCATATATTTT
CASWDSSSGNTIYF
>TRBV9|TRBD2|TRBJ2-7|.
TGTGCCAGCAGCCTAGCGGGAACCTACGAGCAGTACTTC
CASSLAGTYEQYF
>TRBV6-1|.|TRBJ1-5|.
TGTGCCAGCAGTGGCAGGGATAGCAATCAGCCCCAGCATTTT
CASSGRDSNQPQHF
>TRBV21-1|.|TRBJ1-4|.
TGTGCCAGCAGCAAAGCGCTTTCCCAGTCAGGTGTGGGAAAACTGTTTTTT
CASSKALSQSGVGKLFF
>TRBV29-1|TRBD2|TRBJ2-1|.
TGCAGCGTTGAAGATGGACGGATAACGGGGGGAAGCTCCTACAATGAGCAGTTCTTC
CSVEDGRITGGSSYNEQFF
>TRBV28|.|TRBJ2-5|.
TGTGCCAGCAGTTTACCCCTCGGAGAGGCGGTAAAAGAGACCCAGTACTTC
CASSLPLGEAVKETQYF
>TRBV19|TRBD1|TRBJ2-5|.
TGTGCCAGTAGTATAATGCGGGACAGGGGAAGAGAGACCCAGTACTTC
CASSIMRDRGRETQYF
>TRBV19|.|TRBJ1-5|.
TGTGCCAGTAGTACTATTAGCAATCAGCCCCAGCATTTT
CASSTISNQPQHF
>TRBV29-1|.|TRBJ2-1|.
TGCAGCGTCCCCTCCATCAGGGATATCTACAATGAGCAGTTCTTC
CSVPSIRDIYNEQFF
>TRBV27|.|TRBJ2-3|.
TGTGCCAGCAGTTTATTTTCTAAGGCGGCAGGGGTTTTAGCAGATACGCAGTATTTT
CASSLFSKAAGVLADTQYF
>TRBV28|.|TRBJ2-5|once
TGTGCCAGCAGTTCGACAGCAGAAGAGACCCAGTACTTC
CASSSTAEETQYF
>TRBV6-5|.|TRBJ1-1|.
TGTGCCAGCAGTTACTCTGGGGCAGTGAACACTGAAGCTTTCTTT
CASSYSGAVNTEAFF
>TRBV19|TRBD1|TRBJ2-7|.
TGTGCCAGTATGAATCAGGGGGCCTACGAGCAGTACTTC
CASMNQGAYEQYF
>TRBV6-6|TRBD1|TRBJ1-1|few
TGTGCCGGAACAGGGGTGAACACTGAAGCTTTCTTT
CAGTGVNTEAFF
>TRBV5-1|.|TRBJ2-3|.
TGCGCCAGCAGCTTGGACGGACAGCTACACACAGATACGCAGTATTTT
CASSLDGQLHTDTQYF
>TRBV7-2|.|TRBJ2-1|.
TGTGCCAGCAGCTCCTCACTAGCCCACCATCCTAGCTCCTACAATGAGCAGTTCTTC
CASSSSLAHHPSSYNEQFF
>TRBV19|TRBD1|TRBJ2-7|.
TGTGCCAGTAGCGGGGGGCCGGGACAGGGGTTGTACGAGCAGTACTTC
CASSGGPGQGLYEQYF
>TRBV7-8|TRBD2|TRBJ2-2|.
TGTGCCAGCAGCTTAGCGAGACTAGCTCCCAACACCGGGGAGCTGTTTTTT
CASSLARLAPNTGELFF
>TRBV19|TRBD1|TRBJ2-5|few
TGTGCCAGTAGTATCGACAGGGAAGGCCAAGAGACCCAGTACTTC
CASSIDREGQETQYF
>TRBV2|TRBD2|TRBJ2-3|.
TGTGCCAGCAGTGAAGTCCAAATAGCGGGGGGCGCAGATACGCAGTATTTT
CASSEVQIAGGADTQYF
>TRBV7-6|.|TRBJ2-1|.
TGTGCCAGCAGCTTAGCTCTAGCATCGGGCAATGAGCAGTTCTTC
CASSLALASGNEQFF
>TRBV15|.|TRBJ2-1|once
TGTGCCACCAGCAGAGATAGGTACAGTCACAATGAGCAGTTCTTC
CATSRDRYSHNEQFF
>TRBV15|.|TRBJ2-7|.
TGTGCCACCAGCCACGGGCAGGGTACCTACGAGCAGTACTTC
CATSHGQGTYEQYF
>TRBV7-9|TRBD1|TRBJ2-5|.
TGTGCCAGCAGCATTAGGACAGGCCAAGAGACCCAGTACTTC
CASSIRTGQETQYF
>TRBV6-5|.|TRBJ1-1|.
TGTGCCAGCAGTTACCAGGATGGTAACACTGAAGCTTTCTTT
CASSYQDGNTEAFF
>TRBV15|.|TRBJ1-3|.
TGTGCCACCAGCAGAGATATCTCCGCCATATATTTT
CATSRDISAIYF